This TCR beta chain was identified during a study of patients and donors after allogeneic stem cell transplantation. Using its own MiXCR run on the RT-PCR reads, TCRdb lists one record per CDR3 protein. This sample has some 960,000 distinct CDR3 sequences, with about a sixth found just once. Per germline, CDR1 SGDLS and CDR2 YYNGEE. With 0 bases removed from V and 1 base from J, the gap between germline ends came to 12 bases. The CDR3 consists of 16 residues. This TCR was sampled from a human donor who was either an allogeneic HSCT recipient or a stem cell or donor lymphocyte infusion donor (not recorded which). It is not recorded whose cells these are; they may come from a transplant donor. The chain couples TRBV9 to TRBJ2-3; D is perhaps TRBD2 (5 bases). Sequencing was carried out using blood, either unsorted or a sorted T cell fraction (not recorded which). The CDR3 is CASSVGTRRGTDTQYF. The CDR3 DNA reads TGTGCCAGCAGCGTAGGAACGCGGCGGGGCACAGATACGCAGTATTTT.